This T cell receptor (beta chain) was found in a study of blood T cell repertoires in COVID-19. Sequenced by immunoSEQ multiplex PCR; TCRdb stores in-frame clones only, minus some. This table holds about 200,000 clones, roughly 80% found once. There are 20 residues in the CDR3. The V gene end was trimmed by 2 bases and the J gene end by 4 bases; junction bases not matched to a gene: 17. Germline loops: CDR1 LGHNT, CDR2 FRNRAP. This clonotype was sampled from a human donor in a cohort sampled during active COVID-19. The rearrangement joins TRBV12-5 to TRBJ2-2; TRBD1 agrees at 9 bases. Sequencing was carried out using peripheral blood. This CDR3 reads CASGLPPLGQGGGSTGELFF. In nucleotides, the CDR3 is TGTGCTAGTGGTTTGCCCCCTTTGGGACAGGGAGGAGGCAGCACCGGGGAGCTGTTTTTT.